A selection of T cell receptor beta chains follows, all from one sample in a study of Graves' ophthalmopathy and Graves' hyperthyroidism. One entry per CDR3 protein, called by TCRdb with MiXCR from the multiplex PCR reads. Altogether hundreds of thousands of distinct CDR3 sequences are present, 22% being singletons, with the ten largest covering approximately 7%. Specimen: peripheral blood. These TCRs come from a woman under 30 with stable Graves' hyperthyroidism. Some clones in this sample may be carry-over from other donors' samples. The CDR3 runs from the conserved cysteine through the conserved F or W. The order of the fields is D gene, V gene, J gene, clone size, CDR3 DNA, CDR3 protein. D genes are given only for firm matches. Size values are once, few and many counts, or a class for expanded clones, and some rows have none.

-	TRBV6-1	TRBJ2-2	many	TGTGCCAGCAGTACGGGACTGAACACCGGGGAGCTGCTTTTT	CASSTGLNTGELLF
-	TRBV6-2/TRBV6-3	TRBJ1-1	-	TGTGCCAGCAGTTACTCGAGGGGGTCATGGGGGAACACTGAAGCTTTCTTT	CASSYSRGSWGNTEAFF
-	TRBV12-3/TRBV12-4	TRBJ1-6	few	TGTGCCAGCAGTGTGGGGGCAGTCTATTCACCCCTCCACTTT	CASSVGAVYSPLHF
-	TRBV20-1	TRBJ1-5	few	TGCAGTGCTAGAGATCGGAGGAGTCAGCCCCAGCATTTT	CSARDRRSQPQHF
-	TRBV6-1	TRBJ2-7	few	TGTGCCAGCAGTGAACTCCCAAGGCAGTACTTC	CASSELPRQYF
-	TRBV2	TRBJ2-7	many	TGTGCCAGCAGTGACGCGGGGAGAGACTACGAGCAGTACTTC	CASSDAGRDYEQYF
-	TRBV5-1	TRBJ2-7	many	TGCGCCAGCAGCTTGGAGGGGTCCCCCTACGAGCAGTACTTC	CASSLEGSPYEQYF
TRBD1	TRBV6-5	TRBJ2-7	many	TGTGCCAGCAGTTACACCCTGACAGGGGGCAAGGGCGAGCAGTACTTC	CASSYTLTGGKGEQYF
-	TRBV6-1	TRBJ1-1	many	TGTGCCAGCAGTGCAAGGGACTCCCCAGGGGATGAAGCTTTCTTT	CASSARDSPGDEAFF
-	TRBV20-1	TRBJ1-2	many	TGCAGTGCTAAGACCCGGGGCTATGACTACACCTTC	CSAKTRGYDYTF
TRBD1	TRBV5-1	TRBJ1-1	-	TGCGCCAGCGGGACAGAAAACACTGAAGCTTTCTTT	CASGTENTEAFF
-	TRBV28	TRBJ1-5	many	TGTGCCAGCAGTTTAACCGTTAGGGGCGGCCAGCCCCAGCATTTT	CASSLTVRGGQPQHF
-	TRBV20-1	TRBJ1-1	many	TGCAGTGCTTCTTACAGGGTCACTGAAGCTTTCTTT	CSASYRVTEAFF
-	TRBV10-3	TRBJ2-7	many	TGTGCCACCCTTGGGCAAGGCTACGAGCAGTACTTC	CATLGQGYEQYF
-	TRBV6-1	TRBJ2-5	many	TGTGCCAGCAGTGAAATCGGGGGTTCACAAGAGACCCAGTACTTC	CASSEIGGSQETQYF
-	TRBV3-1	TRBJ1-5	few	TGTGCCAGCAGCCAAGACAGGGGAAGGAATCAGCCCCAGCATTTT	CASSQDRGRNQPQHF
TRBD1	TRBV5-1	TRBJ2-2	many	TGCGCCAGCAGCGATCCGGGACAGGGTGTATCCGGGGAGCTGTTTTTT	CASSDPGQGVSGELFF
-	TRBV12-3/TRBV12-4	TRBJ2-2	many	TGTGCCAGCAGCCCCTCCGGAGGTACCAAGAACACCGGGGAGCTGTTTTTT	CASSPSGGTKNTGELFF
TRBD1	TRBV12-3/TRBV12-4	TRBJ2-5	many	TGTGCCAGCAGTTCCCGACAGGGGCAAGAGACCCAGTACTTC	CASSSRQGQETQYF
-	TRBV6-1	TRBJ2-7	few	TGTGCCAGCCGAAAGGTAGGGGGGCGTAACTACGAGCAGTACTTC	CASRKVGGRNYEQYF